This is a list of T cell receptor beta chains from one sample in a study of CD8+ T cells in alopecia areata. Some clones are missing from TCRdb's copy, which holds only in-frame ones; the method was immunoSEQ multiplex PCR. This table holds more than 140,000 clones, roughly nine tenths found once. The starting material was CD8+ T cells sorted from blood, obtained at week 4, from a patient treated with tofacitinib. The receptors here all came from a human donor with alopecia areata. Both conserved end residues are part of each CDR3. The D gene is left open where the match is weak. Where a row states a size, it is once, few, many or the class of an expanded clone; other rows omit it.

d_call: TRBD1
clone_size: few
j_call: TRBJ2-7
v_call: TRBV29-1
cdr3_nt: TGCAGCGTTGAAGCCCCAGGGGGCTACGAGCAGTACTTC
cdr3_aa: CSVEAPGGYEQYF

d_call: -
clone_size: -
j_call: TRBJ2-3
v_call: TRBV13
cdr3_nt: TGTGCCAGCAGCGAGGGGACCACAGATACGCAGTATTTT
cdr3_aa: CASSEGTTDTQYF

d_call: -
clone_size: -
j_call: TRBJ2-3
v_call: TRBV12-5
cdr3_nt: TGTGCTAGTGGTTTGAATAGTCAGGGTACGCAGTATTTT
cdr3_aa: CASGLNSQGTQYF

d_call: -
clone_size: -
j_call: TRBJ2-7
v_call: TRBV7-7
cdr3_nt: TGTGCTAGCAGCTTAGGAACTAACTACGAGCAGTACTTC
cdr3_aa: CASSLGTNYEQYF

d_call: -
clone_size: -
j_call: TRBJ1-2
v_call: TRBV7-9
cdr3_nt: TGTGCCAGCACCCCCCAGTCATCTGGCTACACCTTC
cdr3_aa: CASTPQSSGYTF

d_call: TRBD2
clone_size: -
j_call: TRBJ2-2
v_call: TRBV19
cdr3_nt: TGTGCCAACCGTGTCGGGGGGACCGGGGAGCTGTTTTTT
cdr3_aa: CANRVGGTGELFF

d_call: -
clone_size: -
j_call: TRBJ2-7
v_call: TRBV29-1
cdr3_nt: TGCAGCGTTGATAGTGGGCGGCCATACGAGCAGTACTTC
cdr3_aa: CSVDSGRPYEQYF

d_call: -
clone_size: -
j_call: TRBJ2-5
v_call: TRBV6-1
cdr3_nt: TGTGCCAGCAGTGGGCTTTCGGGGGAGCAAGAGACCCAGTACTTC
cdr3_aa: CASSGLSGEQETQYF

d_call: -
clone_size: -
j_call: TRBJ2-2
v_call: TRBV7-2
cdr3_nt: TGTGCCAGCAGCTTAAAACTTGCGTCCGGGGAGCTGTTTTTT
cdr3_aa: CASSLKLASGELFF

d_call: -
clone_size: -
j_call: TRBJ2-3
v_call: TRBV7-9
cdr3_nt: TGTGCCAGCAGCTCCCTCCCCGGGACTAGCACAGATACGCAGTATTTT
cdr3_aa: CASSSLPGTSTDTQYF

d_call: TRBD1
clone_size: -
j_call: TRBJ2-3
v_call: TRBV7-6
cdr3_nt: TGTGCCAGCAGAGATGGACAGGGGGCAGATACGCAGTATTTT
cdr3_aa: CASRDGQGADTQYF

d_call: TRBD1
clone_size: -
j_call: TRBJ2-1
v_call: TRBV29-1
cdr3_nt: TGCAGCGTTGAAGGACAGGGGGGTGACAATGAGCAGTTCTTC
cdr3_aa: CSVEGQGGDNEQFF

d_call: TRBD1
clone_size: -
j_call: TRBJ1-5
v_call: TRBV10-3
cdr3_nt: TGTGCCATCAAAGGGACAGAGAATCAGCCCCAGCATTTT
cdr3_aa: CAIKGTENQPQHF

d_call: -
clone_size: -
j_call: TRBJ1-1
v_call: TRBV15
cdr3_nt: TGTGCCACCAGCTCTCGACTGACGGAGAACACTGAAGCTTTCTTT
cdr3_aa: CATSSRLTENTEAFF

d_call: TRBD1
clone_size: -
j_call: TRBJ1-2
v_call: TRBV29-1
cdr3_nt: TGCAGCGTTTCGGGACAGGGTGGCTACACCTTC
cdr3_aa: CSVSGQGGYTF

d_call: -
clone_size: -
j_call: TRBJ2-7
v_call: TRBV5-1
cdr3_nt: TGCGCCAGCAGCGGGGTTTCAGGATTATCGGCCTACGAGCAGTACTTC
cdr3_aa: CASSGVSGLSAYEQYF

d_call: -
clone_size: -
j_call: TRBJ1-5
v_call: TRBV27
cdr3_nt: TGTGCCAGCAGTTATCCGGGCCCCAATCAGCCCCAGCATTTT
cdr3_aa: CASSYPGPNQPQHF